Presented here are 27 T cell receptor beta chains from one specimen sequenced in a study of T cell responses to AZD1222 COVID-19 vaccine. Here immunoSEQ multiplex PCR was the method, and the copy in TCRdb shows in-frame clones only, minus some. The table lists more than 80,000 clones, roughly nine tenths of them singletons. The sample was peripheral blood, taken 28 days after the second AZD1222 dose. Receptors were obtained from an adult who received the AZD1222 COVID-19 vaccine.

A single count supports this clone. The chain joins TRBV9 to TRBJ1-2; 9 bases agree with TRBD1. The CDR3 has 16 amino acids. The germline CDR1 and CDR2 sequences are SGDLS and YYNGEE. The V segment lost 2 bases and the J segment 5 bases; nucleotides outside the gene matches: 10. The CDR3 DNA follows: TGTGCCAGCAGCGTTAAAAACCGGGGACAGGGTTATGGCTACACCTTC. Amino acids: CASSVKNRGQGYGYTF.

There are a few counts of this clone. The chain joins TRBV6-5 to TRBJ1-1; TRBD1 agrees at 9 bases. With 8 bases clipped from V and 5 bases from J, the junction kept 12 bases outside the gene matches. This CDR3 has 15 residues. The germline V gene encodes CDR1 MNHEY and CDR2 SVGAGI. The CDR3 nucleotides are TGTGCCAGCTATTATCCCGGGACAGGGATTACTGAAGCTTTCTTT. It codes for CASYYPGTGITEAFF.

This sequence joins TRBV7-3 and TRBJ2-5; D uncertain. CDR1 SGHTA and CDR2 FQGTGA come from the germline V gene. CDR3 length: 16 amino acids. With 2 bases removed from V and 4 bases from J, the gap between germline ends came to 17 bases. This chain's CDR3 is CASSLSSVGRAETQYF. CDR3 sequence (DNA): TGTGCCAGCAGCTTATCCTCGGTAGGTAGGGCAGAGACCCAGTACTTC.

This rearrangement joins TRBV7-6 to TRBJ2-1; D remains ambiguous. Germline CDR1 SGHVS, CDR2 FNYEAQ. Trimming took off 2 bases at V and 8 bases at J, with 7 bases between the two ends. The CDR3 extends over 12 amino acids. The CDR3 region has the DNA TGTGCCAGCAGCTTATTGGGCCATGAGCAGTTCTTC. Encoded protein: CASSLLGHEQFF.

The V and J genes are TRBV27 and TRBJ2-7; TRBD2 aligns across 8 bases. Trimming took 2 bases from V and 8 from J; bases not matched to a gene: 11. Germline V lookup: CDR1 MNHEY, CDR2 SMNVEV (reference sequence). The CDR3 runs to 15 residues. CDR3: CASSLIAGGLTKQYF. For the CDR3, the DNA is TGTGCCAGCAGTTTAATCGCGGGAGGATTGACGAAGCAGTACTTC.

The chain employs TRBV6-6 and TRBJ2-5; 7 nucleotides match TRBD1. Germline assignment: CDR1 MNHNY and CDR2 SVGAGI (reference sequence). Germline trimming cut 4 bases from V and 2 bases from J; bases unmatched to any gene: 7. The CDR3 has 15 residues. CDR3 bases: TGTGCCAGCAGTTTTGGGACAGTTGGGCAAGAGACCCAGTACTTC. The encoded protein is CASSFGTVGQETQYF.

The chain couples TRBV18 to TRBJ2-3, with D perhaps assigned TRBD1 or TRBD2 (5 bases each). This CDR3 has 16 residues. Trimming stripped 3 bases from V and 1 base from J, with 14 bases between. Germline loops: CDR1 KGHSH, CDR2 LQKENI. CDR3 loop: CASSPSRGRRTDTQYF. CDR3 DNA: TGTGCCAGCTCACCGTCTCGGGGCAGGCGCACAGATACGCAGTATTTT.

V usage is TRBV14 and J usage is TRBJ2-5; D unresolved. V was pared by 2 bases and J by 5 bases, with 15 bases between. The CDR3 is made up of 15 amino acids. Looked up from germline, CDR1 is SGHDN and CDR2 is FVKESK. Here the CDR3 reads CASSQPDEAWETQYF. DNA of the CDR3: TGTGCCAGCAGCCAACCTGACGAAGCCTGGGAGACCCAGTACTTC.

This sequence joins TRBV19 and TRBJ1-5; TRBD1 aligns across 8 bases. Germline V CDR1 and CDR2: LNHDA, SQIVND (reference sequence). With V trimmed by 5 bases and J by 5 bases, 11 bases remained unmatched. The CDR3 is made up of 16 amino acids. The CDR3 nucleotides read TGTGCCAGTAGTCAACGGACAGGGATGGAAGATCAGCCCCAGCATTTT. Translation: CASSQRTGMEDQPQHF.

In this sample, this clone turned up once. J is TRBJ1-1 and V is TRBV29-1; TRBD1 agrees at 7 bases. Unmatched junction bases numbered 4, after V lost 4 bases and J lost 2 bases. The CDR3 loop spans 13 amino acids. Germline V gives CDR1 SQVTM, CDR2 ANQGSEA. The CDR3 region is CSVGQGVNTEAFF. The CDR3 DNA reads TGCAGCGTTGGCCAGGGGGTAAACACTGAAGCTTTCTTT.

The table lists this clone with a count of one. This sequence joins TRBV30 and TRBJ2-1, with 9 bases identical to TRBD2. The CDR3 totals 12 residues. Looked up from germline, CDR1 is GTSNPN and CDR2 is SVGIG (reference sequence). Germline trimming cut 2 bases from V and 9 bases from J; bases unmatched to any gene: 2. The CDR3 nucleotides read TGTGCCTGGAGTACGACTAGCGGTGAGCAGTTCTTC. Amino acid sequence: CAWSTTSGEQFF.

This rearrangement joins TRBV3-1 (or the pseudogene TRBV3-2) to TRBJ1-1; D is undetermined. V lost 1 base and J lost 0, with 9 bases in between. The CDR3 length is 15 residues. Looked up from germline, CDR1 is LGHDT and CDR2 is YNNKEL (reference sequence). The CDR3 DNA reads TGTGCCAGCAGCCAAGGCGAGGACCTGAACACTGAAGCTTTCTTT. Protein sequence: CASSQGEDLNTEAFF.

The V gene is TRBV6-5, the J gene TRBJ2-7, with 10 bases that match TRBD1. This CDR3 is built from 15 residues. The ends lost 6 bases at V and 2 bases at J; junction bases unmatched: 7. Germline lookup yields CDR1 MNHEY and CDR2 SVGAGI. The DNA of the CDR3 is TGTGCCAGCAGGGACCCCGGGACAGGGGCCTACGAGCAGTACTTC. This translates into CASRDPGTGAYEQYF.

V usage is TRBV9 and J usage is TRBJ1-2; D remains ambiguous. Germline CDR1 SGDLS, CDR2 YYNGEE. Trimming took off 3 bases at V and 2 bases at J, with 5 bases between the two ends. This CDR3 is 12 amino acids long. CDR3 DNA sequence: TGTGCCAGCAGCGAACAAAACTATGGCTACACCTTC. It codes for CASSEQNYGYTF.

This clone was recorded a few times. V usage is TRBV4-2 and J usage is TRBJ1-3; D is uncertain. CDR3 length equals 17 residues. V lost 0 bases and J lost 4, with 16 bases in between. From germline, CDR1 is LGHNA and CDR2 YNFKEQ. The CDR3 DNA follows: TGTGCCAGCAGCCAAGAATGGAGATCGGGGTCGGGAAACACCATATATTTT. Protein product: CASSQEWRSGSGNTIYF.

This chain joins TRBV18 and TRBJ1-1; the D is unclear. This CDR3 is 15 amino acids long. The V and J ends lost 2 bases and 1 base respectively, with 11 bases between them. Germline CDR1 is KGHSH and CDR2 is LQKENI. The chain's CDR3 is CASSPKAGQNTEAFF. CDR3 nucleotide sequence: TGTGCCAGCTCACCAAAGGCAGGTCAGAACACTGAAGCTTTCTTT.

The chain recombines TRBV12-5 with TRBJ2-3; D uncertain. This CDR3 has 20 amino acids. V was clipped by 4 bases and J by 2 bases, with 28 bases between them. Germline assignment: CDR1 LGHNT and CDR2 FRNRAP. The CDR3 region is CASGSSPGLEGKYLTDTQYF. The CDR3 DNA reads TGTGCTAGTGGTTCCTCACCCGGGTTAGAAGGGAAGTACCTCACAGATACGCAGTATTTT.

The chain carries TRBV3-1 (or the pseudogene TRBV3-2) and TRBJ1-3; no firm D call. Per germline, CDR1 LGHDT and CDR2 YNNKEL (reference sequence). The CDR3 is 17 residues long. The ends were cut back, 0 bases at V and 2 bases at J, with 14 bases in the middle. The DNA for the CDR3 is TGTGCCAGCAGCCAAGAGGTCCCACGGAGGGCTGGAAACACCATATATTTT. Translating gives CASSQEVPRRAGNTIYF.

With respect to this clone: Other DNA sequences of this sample code for an identical CDR3. The chain employs TRBV5-1 and TRBJ2-3; no clear D gene. The V end lost 4 bases, the J end lost 0 bases, and 6 bases lay between the germline ends. Germline lookup yields CDR1 SGHRS and CDR2 YFSETQ. This CDR3 comprises 13 residues. CDR3 nucleotide sequence: TGCGCCAGCAGCCTGGACAGCACAGATACGCAGTATTTT. Protein product: CASSLDSTDTQYF.

The chain joins TRBV12-3 or TRBV12-4 to TRBJ2-3; D gene uncertain. This CDR3 is built from 12 residues. Trimming cost V 5 bases and J 2 bases, with 5 bases left between them. The CDR3 reads CASSPYTDTQYF. DNA of the CDR3: TGTGCCAGCAGTCCCTACACAGATACGCAGTATTTT.

The genes are TRBV18 and TRBJ1-2; D is undetermined. V was clipped by 3 bases and J by 0 bases, with 8 bases between them. The germline V gene has CDR1 KGHSH and CDR2 LQKENI. The length of the CDR3 is 14 residues. The CDR3: CASSPSGTNYGYTF. DNA for the CDR3: TGTGCCAGCTCACCCTCCGGGACTAACTATGGCTACACCTTC.

The rearrangement joins TRBV12-2 to TRBJ2-7; no check of the table's D call, TRBD2, against the DNA was made. TRBV12-2 is a recognized pseudogene. The length of the CDR3 is 14 residues. Written as DNA, the CDR3 is TGTGCAAGTCGCTTAGTTCTACCATCCTACGAGCAGTACTTC. Its protein product is CASRLVLPSYEQYF.

This rearrangement joins TRBV9 to TRBJ2-5, with a tentative D call TRBD1 (6 bases). The CDR3 extends over 16 amino acids. V was pared by 3 bases and J by 1 base, with 16 bases between. Germline CDR1 and CDR2: SGDLS and YYNGEE. CDR3 amino acids: CASSARRRDTQETQYF. The CDR3 coding sequence is TGTGCCAGCAGCGCCCGTCGCCGGGACACCCAAGAGACCCAGTACTTC.

The J gene is TRBJ1-3, the V gene TRBV4-2; D remains unclear. V dropped 0 bases and J dropped 1 base, with 16 bases sitting between them. Germline CDR1 LGHNA, CDR2 YNFKEQ. This CDR3 is 18 amino acids long. The CDR3 reads CASSQEPMDAASGNTIYF. In DNA form, the CDR3 reads TGTGCCAGCAGCCAAGAGCCAATGGACGCCGCATCTGGAAACACCATATATTTT.

The V and J genes are TRBV12-3 or TRBV12-4 and TRBJ1-2; D is perhaps TRBD1 (5 bases). CDR3 size: 13 residues. Trimming left V 7 bases short and J 3 bases short, with 12 bases between. The CDR3 reads CASTPSRDYGYTF. CDR3 sequence (DNA): TGTGCCAGCACCCCCTCCAGGGACTATGGCTACACCTTC.

The J gene is TRBJ1-2, the V gene TRBV19, with D possibly being TRBD1 (6 bases). Trimming removed 7 bases from V and 2 bases from J, with 20 bases in between. The CDR3 is 16 amino acids. Germline V gene data show CDR1 as LNHDA and CDR2 as SQIVND (reference sequence). CDR3 DNA sequence: TGTGCCAGTAAGGGGAGCTGGACAGATGAGAACTATGGCTACACCTTC. Its protein is CASKGSWTDENYGYTF. Full variable domain (remainder filled in from reference TRBV19 and TRBJ1-2): DGGITQSPKYLFRKEGQNVTLSCEQNLNHDAMYWYRQDPGQGLRLIYYSQIVNDFQKGDIAEGYSVSREKKESFPLTVTSAQKNPTAFYLCASKGSWTDENYGYTFGSGTRLTVV.

This clone was detected once. The chain is built from TRBV5-1 and TRBJ1-1; D is undetermined. CDR3 length: 13 residues. Germline CDR1 is SGHRS and CDR2 is YFSETQ. Trimming took off 4 bases at V and 2 bases at J, with 9 bases between the two ends. CDR3 bases: TGCGCCAGCAGCGCCGAAACTAACACTGAAGCTTTCTTT. Its translation is CASSAETNTEAFF.